By its share, the clone carrying this T cell receptor (beta chain) is medium-sized. What it binds is unknown. The sample comes from a study of OX40 agonist ivuxolimab in advanced cancers. Study in general: Intravenous ivuxolimab at 0.01 to 10 mg/kg was given to patients every 2 weeks. Findings of the study overall: Average numbers of expanded clones were greater in CD8+ T cells than in CD4+. Antigen targets of the expanded peripheral T cells went undetermined.

Trimming left V 3 bases short and J 8 bases short, with 17 bases between. Germline loops: CDR1 MDHEN, CDR2 SYDVKM. CDR3 length: 15 amino acids. Sequenced by immunoSEQ multiplex PCR; TCRdb stores in-frame clones only, minus some. The sample carries around 38,000 clones, around 84% recorded once. Blood got drawn at baseline, again on cycle 4 day 1, and then on cycle 7 day 1. This rearrangement joins TRBV28 to TRBJ2-1, with D possibly being TRBD2 (5 bases). The source of this sequence is an adult with an advanced solid tumor such as melanoma, head and neck, liver or kidney cancer. Sample: CD4+ or CD8+ T cells sorted from blood, taken in a trial of the OX40 agonist ivuxolimab. The DNA for the CDR3 is TGTGCCAGCAGTTTCTCGGGGATCGTTGCGGATGAGCAGTTCTTC. Amino acid sequence: CASSFSGIVADEQFF.